This T cell receptor beta chain derives from a study of molecular identifiers for immune sequencing clone quantification. As CD8+CD4-CCR7+CD45RA+ cells, naive CD8 T cells were sorted. TCRdb reprocessed the PCR reads via MiXCR and lists one record per CDR3 protein. Altogether around 460,000 distinct CDR3 sequences are present, under 30% being singletons, with the ten largest covering 0.7% to 0.9%. This clonotype has just a few counts. Sequenced sample: naive CD8+ T cells from blood, with Jurkat cell RNA spiked in. Subset defined: FACS-sorted CD8+CD4-CCR7+CD45RA+ naive T cells. The sequence came from a human donor in good health. Some libraries in this study had Jurkat cell RNA spiked in.

For the CDR3, the DNA is TGCAGTGCTAGAGATGTGACTAGTTTATTCTCCTACGAGCAGTACTTC. Residues: CSARDVTSLFSYEQYF. The chain recombines TRBV20-1 with TRBJ2-7; possible D gene TRBD2, 6 bases. Trimming pared 0 bases from V and 0 bases from J, leaving 15 bases between. The CDR3 consists of 16 residues. CDR1 and CDR2 from the germline V gene are DFQATT and SNEGSKA (reference sequence).